Included here is one TCR beta chain sequence, with context. Its antigen remains unidentified. No base-level quality is on record; no much larger clone is a single base apart. The cohort comprised several hundred healthy bone marrow donors. All cohort members were sampled while nominally healthy, although unrecorded immune exposures were likely present. The donor tested CMV seronegative, placing the donor among the roughly 340 seronegative members of the cohort. Each donor provided a peripheral blood sample, and peripheral blood mononuclear cells were used for TCR beta sequencing. The Qiagen DNeasy Blood Extraction Kit was used to extract genomic DNA from the blood cell samples. This entry is derived from a study of cytomegalovirus exposure and HLA in healthy donors (dated by TCRdb to the late 2010s). Context from the whole study: According to an earlier analysis of 550 to 700 of the donors, about 190 million T cells yielded over 100 million unique TCR beta sequences and less than 300 Gb of sequence data. All discovery cohort repertoires had been generated using a single sequencing platform. In a later genetic analysis, genome-wide SNP genotypes for about three fifths of the roughly 670 donors were used, and that subset was treated as a discovery cohort. Among 398 genotyped donors of the cohort, an average of around 220,000 unique TCR beta nucleotide sequences was sequenced per donor, of which 15% to 20% were non-productive. The study was designed to test whether signatures of past pathogen exposure could be identified by cataloging public T cell receptors. An early release covering about 600 HLA-typed donors comprised roughly 300 gigabases of sequencing data and roughly 85 million unique TCR sequences. Of the 300 to 500 genotyped donors, more than 75% were placed in the genetic ancestry cluster associated with self-reported Caucasian donors. Donor age, sex, ethnicity and CMV serostatus were compiled alongside the repertoire data. The T cell repertoires of under 750 subjects were profiled by immunosequencing and related to cytomegalovirus serostatus. In addition to the first cohort of roughly 700 subjects, a separate validation cohort of under 150 different subjects was used. About five DR-DQ haplotypes were treated as single units for association and clustering because of strong linkage in the cohort. To predict cytomegalovirus infection status, the study combined high-throughput TCR immunosequencing, statistical association of individual TCRs with disease status, and machine learning. HLA typing covered class I and class II loci at four-digit resolution. An earlier analysis of about 620 of the donors applied high-throughput TCR beta sequencing to assess whether each TCR beta V gene segment acted as functional or pseudogenic. The number of typed donors differed by locus: about 620-630 for A, B, C, DRB1 and DQB1; approximately 520 for DQA1; approximately 600 for DPA1; and approximately 450 for DPB1. A later analysis re-analyzed previously published TCR beta repertoires from 666 donors and added high-resolution HLA genotyping to study TCR occurrence patterns. Rather than drawing on any new phenotypic data, the later analysis identified candidate immune exposures from TCR beta sequences and the way those sequences occurred across donors.

Broader findings and caveats from the paper: A cluster of highly shared sequence variants was judged likely to be a technical artifact of the sequencing pipeline. In an earlier analysis of around 600 of the donors, most TCR beta V segments were observed in productive rearrangements about 90% or about 30% of the time, broadly matching IMGT annotations. Linkage disequilibrium might explain the correlated functional status among segregating V segments, but an unknown experimental factor could not be ruled out. Because HLA typing was unavailable for some donors at each locus, only the typed subset was used in association tests. A further reported finding was that TCR beta sequences accurately predicted the HLA-A and HLA-B alleles for most subjects in the first cohort. A later genetic analysis associated a missense DCLRE1C variant with V-gene and J-gene trimming of TCR beta chains, and an independent cohort replicated the association. Assigning TCR associations to individual alleles was difficult when HLA alleles, especially DR and DQ, strongly co-occurred. At a false discovery rate of 0.05, a later analysis linked some 18,000 TCR beta sequences to specific HLA alleles. This cohort had only TCR beta chains sequenced, and the lack of alpha or paired-chain data limited which features could be detected. Immune exposure information for the cohort was limited to CMV serostatus. Because the 87-base-pair reads could not distinguish some IMGT-functional V segments, including TRBV6-2 and TRBV6-3, those segments were excluded. According to a later analysis, TCR association rates differed among HLA loci, with DRB1 alleles showing the most associated TCRs and HLA-C alleles showing the fewest. Cytomegalovirus status was reported to be diagnosed by the classifier with high specificity and sensitivity in both the original and validation cohorts. Because counts were too low, roughly 18 rarely observed V segments, including chromosome 9 orphons, were left out of the earlier analysis of approximately 500 of the donors. While some public TCRs were present in many individuals, most TCR sequences turned up only very rarely across donors. In a later analysis, several top co-occurrence clusters were reported to appear linked to parvovirus B19, influenza, CMV and Epstein-Barr virus. The study gave a list of over 150 TCR beta chains associated with cytomegalovirus. Three of the identified cytomegalovirus-associated TCR beta chains were confirmed in vitro to be specific for cytomegalovirus antigens. According to a later genetic analysis, donors in an Asian-associated ancestry cluster had fewer N-insertions in productive TCRs than the approximately 630-donor mean. A later analysis found that HLA-associated TCR beta chains were more clonally expanded and had lower generation probabilities than equally common non-associated chains. The authors suggested that the approach could potentially be extended to other disease states and immunological phenotypes. Sequencing depth was assumed to be roughly uniform across donors in the presence/absence analyses, though that assumption may not hold. Most CMV-associated TCR beta chains appeared to be HLA-restricted in a later analysis, and the HLA associations seemed to be driven largely by CMV exposure.

Receptor amplification or capture employed the immunoSEQ multiplex PCR assay. For the multiplex PCR, a mixture combining 60 forward primers for TCR Vbeta segments and 13 reverse primers for TCR Jbeta segments was used. The CDR3 region of rearranged TCR beta genes was amplified from genomic DNA with a multiplex PCR assay. Amplified TCR beta libraries were sequenced as 87-base-pair reads on the Illumina HiSeq System. The authors' analysis ran thus. A later analysis tallied 70 million to 100 million unique TCR beta chains across the 640 or so repertoires, and about 12 million of those chains were shared by two or more donors. Raw reads were error-corrected and collapsed into unique sequences with a nearest-neighbor algorithm that merged closely related sequences to remove PCR and sequencing errors. To assign V, D and J gene segments, CDR3 sequences were aligned to IMGT reference sequences. For a sequence to be retained, a match of at least six nucleotides was required to both a V gene segment and a J gene segment. A rearrangement counted as productive if the CDR3 had no stop codons and remained in frame with V and J, and every other rearrangement counted as non-productive. CDR3 was defined by IMGT convention, running from the second conserved V-encoded cysteine to the conserved J-encoded phenylalanine. In an earlier analysis of just under 600 of the donors, sequences lacking an unambiguous match to a single V gene segment were excluded. An earlier analysis of under 750 of the donors called V segments functional above 56.7% productive rearrangements and segregating when the between-donor standard deviation exceeded 5%. A statistical classification framework was developed to diagnose cytomegalovirus status using the catalog of TCR beta chain sequences. In a later analysis, TCR nucleotide sequences were compared against IMGT/GENE-DB human TR gene sequences so that V and J genes could be assigned. The TCRdist pipeline was used in a later analysis to assign CDR3 sequences and most-parsimonious VDJ recombination scenarios. In a later analysis, each TCR beta chain was defined by its CDR3 amino acid sequence together with its V-gene family, and reads without a unique V-gene family were excluded. In a later analysis, fewer than 650 highly shared, low-generation-probability nucleotide sequences were removed to address suspected cross-contamination and a sequencing artifact. In a later analysis, a clonal expansion index was calculated for each public chain from normalized within-repertoire ranks of inferred template counts. In a later analysis, generation probabilities were computed using a VDJ recombination model fitted to out-of-frame rearrangements, and the results were checked against IGoR. In a later analysis, hypergeometric tests were used to score TCR-TCR, TCR-HLA and TCR-CMV co-occurrence, with a repertoire-size bias correction applied to TCR pairs. False discovery rates were estimated in a later analysis by permuting HLA or CMV assignments 20 times. In a later analysis, co-occurring TCRs were grouped using DBSCAN, and TCRdist sequence similarity was added for clustering within HLA-allele-positive subsets. For co-occurrence clustering, repertoires with fewer than 30,000 or more than 120,000 public chains were excluded, along with four to six repertoires with anomalous nucleotide sharing. This is the immuneACCESS table as TCRdb keeps it, with only in-frame sequences that have V and J called. A part of the clones is gone; compared with another copy, unresolved V genes explain less than half, and the rest is unexplained. The D gene and trimming were derived from the DNA, and the V and J assignments and clone size from that table. A total of nearly 110,000 clones appear in this sample, around 76% of them only once. Of the sample, approximately 2.4% is held by the ten largest clones.

Inclusive of the bounding cysteine and phenylalanine, the CDR3 is 16 residues long. Only the CDR3 DNA is retained, 48 bases long and in frame from the first base. CDR1 and CDR2 were assigned from the germline V gene as SGHRS and YFSETQ. Here V drops 4 bases and J drops 0 bases, and the junction holds 6 bases not matched to any gene. The receptor was isolated from a man aged 18 to 35 in good health and CMV-seronegative. Recombination joined TRBV5-1 with TRBJ1-3; 8 bases in the middle match TRBD1. Sample: PBMCs. The CDR3 protein sequence reads: CASSEPTGGSGNTIYF. The bases are TGCGCCAGCAGCGAACCTACAGGGGGCTCTGGAAACACCATATATTTT.